Each of the 18 T cell receptor beta chains below was sequenced from the same sample in a study of siplizumab effects on memory and regulatory T cells. Sequenced by immunoSEQ multiplex PCR; TCRdb stores in-frame clones only, minus some. The data show roughly 100,000 clones, 85% to 95% seen once. Sample: non-Treg CD4+ T cells sorted from blood. These receptors all stem from a human donor in good health.

A single count supports this clone. The chain joins TRBV7-2 to TRBJ1-3; 8 positions match TRBD1. The germline CDR1 and CDR2 sequences are SGHTA and FQGNSA. V dropped 8 bases and J dropped 1; count of bases not matched to a gene: 4. The CDR3 extends over 14 amino acids. The CDR3 reads CASDRDRSGNTIYF. The CDR3, as DNA: TGTGCCAGCGACCGGGACAGGTCTGGAAACACCATATATTTT.

As for this clone: The same CDR3 arises from other DNA sequences in this sample as well. The chain combines TRBV2 with TRBJ2-1, with 8 nucleotides matching TRBD2. J was trimmed by 2 bases and V by 2 bases; bases with no gene match: 2. The V gene's germline CDR1 is SNHLY and CDR2 FYNNEI. CDR3 size: 15 residues. CDR3 in DNA: TGTGCCAGCAGTGAACTAGCGGGTCCCTACAATGAGCAGTTCTTC. Translation: CASSELAGPYNEQFF.

This clone appeared a few times. The chain recombines TRBV6-1 with TRBJ2-2; possibly TRBD1 for D (5 bases). Looked up from germline, CDR1 is MNHNS and CDR2 is SASEGT. Trimming removed 1 base from V and 2 bases from J, with 8 bases in between. This CDR3 region has 15 residues. CDR3 DNA sequence: TGTGCCAGCAGTGAAGGCAGGGCAAACACCGGGGAGCTGTTTTTT. Translation gives CASSEGRANTGELFF.

The chain joins TRBV7-8 to TRBJ2-5; 8 nucleotides agree with TRBD1. V shed 5 bases, J shed 4 bases, and the junction held 9 bases outside the gene matches. This CDR3 spans 15 amino acids. Germline V gene data show CDR1 as SGHVS and CDR2 as FQNEAQ. CDR3 residues: CASSPRTGRRETQYF. DNA of the CDR3: TGTGCCAGCAGCCCCCGGACAGGGAGGAGAGAGACCCAGTACTTC. The whole variable domain, filled in from reference TRBV7-8 and TRBJ2-5, reads GAGVSQSPRYKVAKRGQDVALRCDPISGHVSLFWYQQALGQGPEFLTYFQNEAQLDKSGLPSDRFFAERPEGSVSTLKIQRTQQEDSAVYLCASSPRTGRRETQYFGPGTRLLVL.

J is TRBJ2-7 and V is TRBV15; weak D call: TRBD2 (5 bases). Germline-derived CDR1 and CDR2 are LNHNV and YYDKDF (reference sequence). The V end was cut by 0 bases, the J end by 7 bases, with 13 bases between. There are 14 residues in the CDR3. CDR3 DNA sequence: TGTGCCACCAGCAGAGATAAACCCGGGGAAGAGCAGTACTTC. This gives the protein CATSRDKPGEEQYF.

The chain carries TRBV15 and TRBJ2-2; 7 bases match TRBD1. J gave up 4 bases and V 0 bases, and 14 bases lay outside the gene matches. From germline, CDR1 is LNHNV and CDR2 YYDKDF (reference sequence). The CDR3 consists of 19 residues. The CDR3 loop reads CATSRDHDRVLFVTGELFF. In DNA, the CDR3 is TGTGCCACCAGCAGAGATCACGACAGGGTCCTCTTTGTCACCGGGGAGCTGTTTTTT. Based on the CDR3 plus reference TRBV15 and TRBJ2-2, the full variable domain is DAMVIQNPRYQVTQFGKPVTLSCSQTLNHNVMYWYQQKSSQAPKLLFHYYDKDFNNEADTPDNFQSRRPNTSFCFLDIRSPGLGDTAMYLCATSRDHDRVLFVTGELFFGEGSRLTVL.

The CDR3 coding sequence is TGTGCCAGCAGCTTGCAAGCGGGAGGCCTGACCCAGTACTTC. Amino acids: CASSLQAGGLTQYF. The chain uses TRBV5-6 and TRBJ2-5; 9 bases are shared with TRBD2. V shed 1 base, J shed 7 bases, and the junction held 5 bases outside the gene matches. This CDR3 is built from 14 residues. Germline V CDR1 and CDR2: SGHDT, YYEEEE.

V usage is TRBV19 and J usage is TRBJ2-1; 9 bases map to TRBD1. V trimming: 5 bases; J trimming: 12 bases; junction bases outside the gene matches: 11. The CDR3 spans 14 residues. CDR1 and CDR2 from the germline V gene are LNHDA and SQIVND (reference sequence). DNA of the CDR3: TGTGCCAGTAGTGCCGCCCGACAGGGGGAAAGGCAGTTCTTC. It yields the protein CASSAARQGERQFF.

V usage is TRBV12-5 and J usage is TRBJ2-7; 10 bases fit TRBD1. With 4 bases clipped from V and 4 bases from J, the junction kept 7 bases outside the gene matches. This CDR3 has 15 residues. Looked up from germline, CDR1 is LGHNT and CDR2 is FRNRAP. The CDR3 nucleotides are TGTGCTAGTGGTTCCCCCCGGACAGGGGGATACGAGCAGTACTTC. It codes for CASGSPRTGGYEQYF.

The rearrangement links TRBV7-2 to TRBJ2-3, with 11 bases matching TRBD2. The trim removed 6 bases at V and 2 bases at J, leaving 4 bases unmatched. The CDR3 runs to 15 residues. CDR1 SGHTA and CDR2 FQGNSA come from the germline V gene. The CDR3 loop is CASSSGLAATDTQYF. The CDR3 bases are TGTGCCAGCAGTTCGGGACTAGCGGCCACAGATACGCAGTATTTT.

This chain joins TRBV7-8 and TRBJ2-5, with D tentatively TRBD1 (6 bases). Germline V gene data show CDR1 as SGHVS and CDR2 as FQNEAQ. Trimming removed 5 bases from V and 11 bases from J, with 21 bases in between. This CDR3 contains 14 residues. The chain's CDR3 is CASSPRDIDHRQYF. The DNA of the CDR3 is TGTGCCAGCAGCCCCCGGGACATCGACCACCGACAGTACTTC.

This chain connects TRBV11-3 to TRBJ2-5; the D call may be TRBD1 or TRBD2 (5 bases each). The length of the CDR3 is 16 residues. V was cut by 4 bases and J by 5 bases, with 20 bases left in between. Per germline, CDR1 SGHNT and CDR2 YENEEA. The CDR3 region has the DNA TGTGCCAGCAGCTCTAAGTGGGGGTCGGGGTTGGAGACCCAGTACTTC. Translated, it gives CASSSKWGSGLETQYF.

The chain joins TRBV9 to TRBJ1-5, with D tentatively TRBD1 (5 bases). The CDR3 has 15 amino acids. Trimming took 5 bases from V and 4 from J, leaving 16 bases between them. Germline V gives CDR1 SGDLS, CDR2 YYNGEE. CDR3 amino acids: CASSPSGGWNQPQHF. As DNA, the CDR3 is TGTGCCAGCAGTCCCAGTGGGGGTTGGAATCAGCCCCAGCATTTT.

This sequence joins TRBV5-1 and TRBJ2-6, with D possibly called TRBD1 or TRBD2 (5 bases each). The germline gives CDR1 SGHRS, CDR2 YFSETQ. V was clipped by 4 bases and J by 5 bases, with 13 bases between them. The CDR3 runs 15 residues. The CDR3 sequence: CASSLEGSRANVLTF. CDR3 coding DNA: TGCGCCAGCAGCCTAGAGGGGTCTAGGGCCAACGTCCTGACTTTC.

The gene calls are TRBV6-1 and TRBJ2-1, with D possibly being TRBD1 (6 bases). CDR3 length: 15 amino acids. Germline-derived CDR1 and CDR2 are MNHNS and SASEGT. V was cut by 2 bases and J by 4 bases, with 12 bases left in between. The CDR3 is CASSESWDIYNEQFF. DNA for the CDR3: TGTGCCAGCAGTGAATCGTGGGACATTTACAATGAGCAGTTCTTC.

The chain links TRBV6-1 to TRBJ2-5, with D hard to call. Germline V CDR1 and CDR2: MNHNS, SASEGT. This CDR3 has 17 amino acids. The V gene lost 0 bases and the J gene lost 1 base, with 15 bases spanning the gap. This CDR3 reads CASSEAPAGLVQETQYF. Written as DNA, the CDR3 is TGTGCCAGCAGTGAAGCCCCAGCTGGGCTTGTCCAAGAGACCCAGTACTTC.

This sequence joins TRBV6-1 and TRBJ2-7; 8 positions agree with TRBD2. J gave up 4 bases and V 9 bases, and 14 bases lay outside the gene matches. The germline V gene encodes CDR1 MNHNS and CDR2 SASEGT. This CDR3 has 15 amino acids. In DNA, the CDR3 is TGTGCCAGTCGCCGCCTATCTAGCGGGCAATACGAGCAGTACTTC. Translating it yields CASRRLSSGQYEQYF.

The CDR3: CASSLALGNYGYTF. Written as DNA, the CDR3 is TGTGCCAGCAGCTTAGCGCTGGGGAACTATGGCTACACCTTC. V gene TRBV7-8 combines with J gene TRBJ1-2; D is uncertain. Germline V gene data show CDR1 as SGHVS and CDR2 as FQNEAQ. The V gene lost 0 bases and the J gene lost 2 bases, with 7 bases spanning the gap. The CDR3 covers 14 residues.